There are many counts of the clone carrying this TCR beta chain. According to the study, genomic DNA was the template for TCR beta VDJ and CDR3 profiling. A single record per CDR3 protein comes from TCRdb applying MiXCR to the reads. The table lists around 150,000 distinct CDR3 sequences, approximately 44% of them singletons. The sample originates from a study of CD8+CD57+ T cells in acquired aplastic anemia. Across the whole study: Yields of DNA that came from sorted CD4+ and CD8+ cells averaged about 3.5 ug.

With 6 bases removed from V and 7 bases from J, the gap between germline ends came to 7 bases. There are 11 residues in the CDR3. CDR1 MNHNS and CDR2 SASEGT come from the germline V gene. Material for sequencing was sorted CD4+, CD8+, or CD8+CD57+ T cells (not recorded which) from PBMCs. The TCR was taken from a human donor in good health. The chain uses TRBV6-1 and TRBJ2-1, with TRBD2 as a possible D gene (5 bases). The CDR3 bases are TGTGCCAGCAGGCTAGCTAATGAGCAGTTCTTC. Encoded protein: CASRLANEQFF.